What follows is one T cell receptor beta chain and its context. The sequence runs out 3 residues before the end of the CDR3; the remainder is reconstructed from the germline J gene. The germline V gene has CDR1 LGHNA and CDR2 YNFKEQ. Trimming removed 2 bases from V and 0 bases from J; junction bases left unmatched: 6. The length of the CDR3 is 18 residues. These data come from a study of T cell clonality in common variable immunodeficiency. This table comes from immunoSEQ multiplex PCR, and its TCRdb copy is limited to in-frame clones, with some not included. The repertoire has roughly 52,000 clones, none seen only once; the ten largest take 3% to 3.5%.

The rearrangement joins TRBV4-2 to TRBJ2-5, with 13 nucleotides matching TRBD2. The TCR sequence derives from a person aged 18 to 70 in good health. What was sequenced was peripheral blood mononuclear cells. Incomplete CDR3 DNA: TGTGCCAGCAGCCAAATAGGACTAGCGGGAGCAAACCAAGAGACC. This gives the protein CASSQIGLAGANQET. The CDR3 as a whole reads CASSQIGLAGANQETQYF.